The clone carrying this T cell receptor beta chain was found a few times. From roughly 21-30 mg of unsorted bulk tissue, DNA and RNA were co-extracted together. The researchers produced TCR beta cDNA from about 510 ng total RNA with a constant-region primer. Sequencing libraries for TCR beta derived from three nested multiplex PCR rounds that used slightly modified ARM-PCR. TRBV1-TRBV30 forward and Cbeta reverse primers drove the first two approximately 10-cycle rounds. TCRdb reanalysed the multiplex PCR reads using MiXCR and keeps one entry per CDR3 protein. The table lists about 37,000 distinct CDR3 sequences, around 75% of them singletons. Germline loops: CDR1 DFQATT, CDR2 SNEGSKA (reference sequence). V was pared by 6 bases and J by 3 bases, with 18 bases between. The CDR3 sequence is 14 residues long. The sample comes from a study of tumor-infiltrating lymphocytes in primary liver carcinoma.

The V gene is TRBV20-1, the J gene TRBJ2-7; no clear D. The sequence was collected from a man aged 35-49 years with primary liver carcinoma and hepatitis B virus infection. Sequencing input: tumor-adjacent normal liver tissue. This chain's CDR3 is CSAQAIFNYYEQYF. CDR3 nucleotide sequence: TGCAGTGCCCAGGCGATCTTCAACTACTACGAGCAGTACTTC.